The sequence of this T cell receptor (beta chain) was determined in a study of T cells in Graves' hyperthyroidism and ophthalmopathy. Exclusion of patients followed from uncontrolled infection, other autoimmune disease, pregnancy or lactation. Study-wide findings and caveats: In the blood, most expanded thyroid clonotypes above 0.001 appeared as well.

Amplified TCR beta CDR3 regions came from RNA transcripts. A set of HTBI primers served as the primers for a first-round RT-PCR of the TCR CDR3. MiXCR, applied by TCRdb to the multiplex PCR reads, yields one record per CDR3 protein. The top ten hold approximately 30% of the sample, which has more than 500,000 distinct CDR3 sequences, roughly a sixth seen once. As regards this clonotype: Its target is unknown.

The CDR3 consists of 14 residues. Germline lookup yields CDR1 MGHDK and CDR2 SYGVNS. With V trimmed by 6 bases and J by 3 bases, 8 bases remained unmatched. Sequencing was carried out using blood. V and J are TRBV25-1 and TRBJ2-7, with 7 positions matching TRBD1. This receptor was identified in a woman aged 30 to 39 with Graves' ophthalmopathy. CDR3 bases: TGTGCCAGCAGAGAGACAGGGAAGGGCTACGAGCAGTACTTC. As protein: CASRETGKGYEQYF.